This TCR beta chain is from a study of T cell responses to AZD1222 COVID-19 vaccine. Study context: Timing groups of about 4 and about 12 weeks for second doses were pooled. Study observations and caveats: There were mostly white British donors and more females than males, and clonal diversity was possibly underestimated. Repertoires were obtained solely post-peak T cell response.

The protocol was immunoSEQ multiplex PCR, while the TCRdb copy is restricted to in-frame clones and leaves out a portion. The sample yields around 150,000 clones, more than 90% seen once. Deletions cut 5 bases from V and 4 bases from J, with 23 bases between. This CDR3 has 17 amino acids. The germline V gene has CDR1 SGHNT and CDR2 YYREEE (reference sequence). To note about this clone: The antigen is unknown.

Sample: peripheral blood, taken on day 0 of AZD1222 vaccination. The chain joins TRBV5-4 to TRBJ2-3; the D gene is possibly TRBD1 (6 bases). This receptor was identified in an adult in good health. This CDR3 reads CASRLTRGGTTPDTQYF. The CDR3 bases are TGTGCCAGCAGGCTCACCCGAGGGGGAACGACTCCAGATACGCAGTATTTT.